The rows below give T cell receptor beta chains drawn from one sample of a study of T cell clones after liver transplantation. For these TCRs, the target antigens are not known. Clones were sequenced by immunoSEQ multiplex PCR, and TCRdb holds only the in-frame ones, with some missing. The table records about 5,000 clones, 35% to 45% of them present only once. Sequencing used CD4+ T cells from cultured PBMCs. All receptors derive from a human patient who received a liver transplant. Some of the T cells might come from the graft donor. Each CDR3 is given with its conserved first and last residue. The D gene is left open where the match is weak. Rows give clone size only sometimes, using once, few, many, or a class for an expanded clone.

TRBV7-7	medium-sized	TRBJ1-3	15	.	CASSLEAGAGNTIYF	TGTGCTAGCAGCTTAGAAGCGGGGGCTGGAAACACCATATATTTT
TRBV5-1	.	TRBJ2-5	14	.	CASSLASSSETQYF	TGCGCCAGCAGCTTGGCCTCTAGTTCGGAGACCCAGTACTTC
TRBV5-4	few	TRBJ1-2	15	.	CASSPTPGTMYGYTF	TGTGCCAGCAGCCCCACCCCGGGGACTATGTATGGCTACACCTTC
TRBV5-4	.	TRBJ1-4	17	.	CASSLVRTGTTNEKLFF	TGTGCCAGCAGCTTGGTCCGGACGGGGACAACTAATGAAAAACTGTTTTTT
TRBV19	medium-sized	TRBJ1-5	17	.	CASSRQEETWANQPQHF	TGTGCCAGTAGTCGTCAAGAAGAAACCTGGGCGAATCAGCCCCAGCATTTT
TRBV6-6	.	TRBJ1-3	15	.	CASSEPGDPGNTIYF	TGTGCCAGCAGTGAGCCAGGGGATCCTGGAAACACCATATATTTT
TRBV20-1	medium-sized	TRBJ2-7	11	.	CSFILREEQYF	TGCAGTTTCATTCTCCGGGAAGAGCAGTACTTC
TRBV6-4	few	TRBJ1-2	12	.	CASSDVDGGYTF	TGTGCCAGCAGTGACGTCGATGGTGGCTACACCTTC
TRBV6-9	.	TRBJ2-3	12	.	CASSYSGDTQYF	TGTGCCAGCAGTTACTCGGGAGATACGCAGTATTTT
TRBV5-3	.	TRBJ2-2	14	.	CATSRGVPTGELFF	TGCGCCACCTCAAGGGGGGTCCCCACCGGGGAGCTGTTTTTT
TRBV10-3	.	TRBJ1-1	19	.	CAISEFPGRQTSSNTEAFF	TGTGCCATCAGTGAGTTTCCTGGAAGGCAGACCTCTTCGAACACTGAAGCTTTCTTT
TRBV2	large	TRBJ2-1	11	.	CASSGWDEQFF	TGTGCCAGCAGCGGATGGGATGAGCAGTTCTTC
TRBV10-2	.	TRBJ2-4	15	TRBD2	CASSGTSFGGDIQYF	TGCGCCAGCAGCGGGACTAGCTTCGGGGGGGACATTCAGTACTTC
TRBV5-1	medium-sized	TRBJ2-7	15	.	CASSLSTGSSYEQYF	TGCGCCAGCAGCTTAAGCACAGGGAGCTCCTACGAGCAGTACTTC
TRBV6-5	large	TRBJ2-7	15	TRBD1	CASSSAGTGSHEQYF	TGTGCCAGCAGTTCCGCCGGGACAGGATCGCACGAGCAGTACTTC
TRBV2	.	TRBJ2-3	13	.	CASSDIASDTQYF	TGTGCCAGCAGCGACATAGCGTCGGATACGCAGTATTTT
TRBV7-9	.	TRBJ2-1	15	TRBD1	CASNRWDRHYNEQFF	TGTGCCAGCAACCGTTGGGACAGGCACTACAATGAGCAGTTCTTC
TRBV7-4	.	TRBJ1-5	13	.	CASSLGGGQPQHF	TGTGCCAGCAGTTTGGGGGGCGGTCAGCCCCAGCATTTT
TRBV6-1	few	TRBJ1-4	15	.	CASSVRPGSTLKLFF	TGTGCCAGCAGTGTCCGGCCTGGATCCACTCTAAAACTGTTTTTT
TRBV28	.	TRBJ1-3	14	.	CASSPGSSGNTIYF	TGTGCCAGCAGCCCCGGGAGCTCTGGAAACACCATATATTTT
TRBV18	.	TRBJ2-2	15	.	CASSQDRTNTGELFF	TGTGCCAGCTCCCAGGACAGAACGAACACCGGGGAGCTGTTTTTT
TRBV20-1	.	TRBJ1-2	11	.	CSASGNYGYTF	TGCAGTGCTAGCGGTAACTATGGCTACACCTTC
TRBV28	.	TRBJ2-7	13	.	CASSSFLTYEQYF	TGTGCCAGCAGTTCCTTTTTGACATACGAGCAGTACTTC
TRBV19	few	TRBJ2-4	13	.	CASSISFYDIQYF	TGTGCCAGTAGTATTTCCTTCTACGACATTCAGTACTTC
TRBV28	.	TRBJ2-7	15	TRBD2	CASSLWAGGPHEQYF	TGTGCCAGCAGTTTATGGGCGGGAGGGCCACACGAGCAGTACTTC
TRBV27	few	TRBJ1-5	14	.	CASSLSQGTQPQHF	TGTGCCAGCAGTTTAAGTCAGGGGACTCAGCCCCAGCATTTT
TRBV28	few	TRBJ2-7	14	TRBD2	CASSPLAGDYEQYF	TGTGCCAGCAGTCCATTAGCGGGGGACTACGAGCAGTACTTC
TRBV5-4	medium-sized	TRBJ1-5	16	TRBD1	CASSDEPGQSNQPQHF	TGTGCCAGCAGCGACGAACCGGGACAGAGCAATCAGCCCCAGCATTTT
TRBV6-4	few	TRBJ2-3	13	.	CASSDEYTDTQYF	TGTGCCAGCAGTGACGAGTACACAGATACGCAGTATTTT
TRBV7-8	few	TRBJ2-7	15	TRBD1	CASSPGQGFLYEQYF	TGTGCCAGCAGCCCGGGACAGGGGTTTCTCTACGAGCAGTACTTC
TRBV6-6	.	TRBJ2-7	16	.	CASSYSRSRPSYEQYF	TGTGCCAGCAGTTACTCGAGAAGCCGACCCTCCTACGAGCAGTACTTC
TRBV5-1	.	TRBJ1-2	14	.	CASSLAPGAAGYTF	TGCGCCAGCAGCTTGGCCCCAGGGGCAGCTGGCTACACCTTC
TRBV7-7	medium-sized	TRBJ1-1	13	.	CASSLVYDTEAFF	TGTGCCAGCAGCTTAGTCTACGACACTGAAGCTTTCTTT